Here is one TCR beta chain with its context. This entry is derived from a study of blood T cell repertoires in COVID-19. Germline trimming cut 0 bases from V and 5 bases from J; bases unmatched to any gene: 6. This CDR3 has 16 amino acids. The germline gives CDR1 SGDLS, CDR2 YYNGEE. The repertoire was sequenced with immunoSEQ multiplex PCR; TCRdb's copy has only in-frame clones and lacks some. The sample records roughly 130,000 clones, over 80% being singletons. This receptor was taken from a man between 65 and 85 years old with acute or convalescent COVID-19. Sequencing input: peripheral blood. The chain combines TRBV9 with TRBJ2-5, with 11 bases fitting TRBD2. The CDR3 sequence is CASSVGVAGGLETQYF. The DNA of the CDR3 is TGTGCCAGCAGCGTAGGGGTAGCGGGGGGGCTGGAGACCCAGTACTTC.